The following is a T cell receptor beta chain sequence with its context. There are a few counts of this clonotype. It has no known antigen specificity. No much larger clonotype is one base removed from it; base qualities were not supplied. Systemically healthy Caucasian individuals from Russia, around 39 in total and aged about 6 to 100 years, were included as donors. Around 10 milliliters of peripheral blood were collected from each donor into EDTA-treated Vacutainer tubes. Ficoll-Paque density-gradient centrifugation was used to isolate PBMCs, with at least 6.5 million per sample. Total RNA, at least 6 micrograms per sample, was extracted from PBMCs with Trizol reagent. For every donor, an aliquot of PBMCs went through flow cytometry to measure the percentages of naive CD45RAhigh/CD27high T cells. The data belong to a study of blood T cells in healthy people across ages (dated by TCRdb to between 2014 and 2016). With respect to the entire study: In model experiments, roughly one uniquely barcoded TCR beta cDNA molecule per two T cells was captured by template switching. For two donors (one aged 18 to 30 and one aged 80 or older), the study analyzed two additional independent replicas of 1 million unique cDNA reads from the same blood draw. To avoid experimental bias, donors of different ages were randomly spread across the sequencing lanes. To track age-related changes in TCR beta repertoire diversity, the study relied on deep sequencing normalized with unique cDNA molecular identifiers. Four age groups were formed from the donors: young (average roughly 15 years), middle-aged (approximately 41), aged (about 68) and long-lived (more than 75).

The paper as a whole reports these results and caveats: Estimates of total diversity based on one million sequenced T cells were regarded as lower bounds and as underestimates. Compared with the aged group, the long-lived group had more naive CD4+ T cells, fewer expanded clones and increased TCR diversity, a pattern suggesting age selection. Observed TCR beta diversity per million T cells fell roughly linearly with age, and a significant reduction was already apparent by age roughly 40. Bulk unsorted PBMC profiling prevented conclusive comparison of naive and antigen-experienced compartments. Because the CMV infection status of the donors was unknown, age-related changes in expanded clonotypes may potentially have been confounded. Observed TCR beta diversity correlated strongly with the percentage of naive T cells measured by flow cytometry.

V drops 1 base and J drops 6 bases, leaving 10 bases in between. The germline V gene (reference sequence) yields SEHNR for CDR1 and FQNEAQ for CDR2. There are 14 amino acids in the CDR3, from cysteine to phenylalanine inclusive. The entry retains the CDR3 DNA only, 42 bases that are in frame from base 1. The method was 5' RACE. The listed sequencing device is Illumina HiSeq 2500. A second PCR of about 6 to 11 cycles was run with a J-beta primer mix and a sample-barcoded 5' primer. A unique molecular identifier was introduced onto each TCR beta cDNA molecule by a template-switch 5' adaptor carrying 12 random nucleotides. Each sample yielded at least 2.5 million CDR3-containing paired-end reads. First-strand cDNA was synthesized from all RNA with the Mint cDNA synthesis kit, primed by a TRBC-specific oligonucleotide. Following uracil-DNA glycosylase treatment, all cDNA underwent a first 18-cycle PCR with the universal primers M1SS and BC2_uni_R. The paper's processing steps were these. Normalization of each sample was performed by random selection of 1 million high-quality reads, each carrying a distinct molecular identifier. Instead of being binned into consensus sequences, reads that shared molecular identifiers were thrown out. CDR3 identification, clonotype clustering and error correction used MiTCR with a Q25 quality threshold and the strictest error-elimination algorithm. A nonparametric unseen species model with Euler transformation was used to estimate a lower bound on total TCR beta diversity. Starting from the raw public reads, TCRdb applied fastp trimming at Q25, assembled clones with MiXCR and retained in-frame beta chains. Each record represents a unique CDR3 protein, reported with the most common genes and DNA among its rows. The V and J calls and clone size are TCRdb's, not the authors'. This sample lists 580,000 or so distinct CDR3 sequences; roughly 48% were detected once. The biggest ten clones account for 20% to 25% of the sample.

This clonotype was sampled from a man aged 80 or over in good health. Here the chain combines TRBV7-9 and TRBJ2-1, with the D gene uncertain. Source material: blood. In nucleotide form, the sequence is TGTGCCAGCAGCTTAGGGGTCCAGACCAATGAGCAGTTCTTC. Translated, this is CASSLGVQTNEQFF.